A single sample gave rise to the 26 T cell receptor beta chains below, sequenced in a study of blood T cells in healthy people across ages. Primed by a sample-barcoded 5' primer and a J-beta primer mix, a second PCR proceeded for about 7 to 11 cycles. Each CDR3 protein is one row after TCRdb ran MiXCR on the 5' RACE reads. Seen here are around 800,000 distinct CDR3 sequences, approximately 53% observed once, and the top ten hold around 40%. Sequencing used blood. The origin of the receptors is an older man in good health.

This clonotype was detected a few times. The V and J genes are TRBV6-6 and TRBJ1-6; a possible D gene is TRBD1 (6 bases). Trimming left V 5 bases short and J 8 bases short, with 13 bases between. CDR1 is MNHNY and CDR2 is SVGAGI in the germline V gene (reference sequence). The CDR3 is 14 residues long. CDR3 in DNA: TGTGCCAGCAGTCAAAGGGACAAGGATTCACCCCTCCACTTT. It encodes CASSQRDKDSPLHF.

The sample holds one count of this clonotype. The CDR3 here is CASSLLTGRLDTQYF. The DNA of the CDR3 is TGTGCCAGCAGCTTATTAACGGGCCGCTTGGATACGCAGTATTTT. The chain has TRBV7-8 and TRBJ2-3, with no clear D. From germline, CDR1 is SGHVS and CDR2 FQNEAQ. V lost 2 bases, J lost 6 bases, and 15 bases lay in between. The CDR3 consists of 15 residues. Filled out from reference TRBV7-8 and TRBJ2-3, the complete variable domain reads GAGVSQSPRYKVAKRGQDVALRCDPISGHVSLFWYQQALGQGPEFLTYFQNEAQLDKSGLPSDRFFAERPEGSVSTLKIQRTQQEDSAVYLCASSLLTGRLDTQYFGPGTRLTVL.

V is TRBV24-1 and J is TRBJ2-1, with 7 bases matching TRBD2. There are 13 residues in the CDR3. J lost 6 bases, V lost 12 bases, and 10 bases had no gene match. The V gene's germline CDR1 is KGHDR and CDR2 SFDVKD. CDR3 nucleotides: TGTGCCCAGCCTTGGTCGGGGGGCAATGAGCAGTTCTTC. Protein: CAQPWSGGNEQFF.

This chain joins TRBV12-3 or TRBV12-4 and TRBJ2-3; D unresolved. The CDR3 is made up of 14 amino acids. Trimming cost V 6 bases and J 14 bases, with 24 bases left between them. The CDR3 loop reads CASRPSLQHRYAYF. DNA for the CDR3: TGTGCCAGCAGACCATCCCTCCAGCACAGATACGCGTATTTT.

The V and J genes are TRBV9 and TRBJ2-7; D unresolved. Germline lookup yields CDR1 SGDLS and CDR2 YYNGEE. Deletions cut 0 bases from V and 3 bases from J, with 10 bases between. This CDR3 spans 14 amino acids. The CDR3 DNA follows: TGTGCCAGCAGCGTAGCCCCTACCGGCTACGAGCAGTACTTC. It specifies CASSVAPTGYEQYF.

The genes are TRBV7-9 and TRBJ1-2; no firm D call. CDR3 length: 15 amino acids. The germline V gene has CDR1 SEHNR and CDR2 FQNEAQ (reference sequence). The V and J ends lost 5 bases and 4 bases respectively, with 17 bases between them. The DNA of the CDR3 is TGTGCCAGCAGCCGTCATGAATCCTTACTCTATGGCTACACCTTC. Protein product: CASSRHESLLYGYTF. The full variable domain, in which reference TRBV7-9 and TRBJ1-2 provide the parts outside the CDR3, is DTGVSQNPRHKITKRGQNVTFRCDPISEHNRLYWYRQTLGQGPEFLTYFQNEAQLEKSRLLSDRFSAERPKGSFSTLEIQRTEQGDSAMYLCASSRHESLLYGYTFGSGTRLTVV.

The rearrangement uses TRBV25-1 and TRBJ1-1, with 9 nucleotides matching TRBD1. This CDR3 is built from 14 residues. Per the germline V gene, CDR1 is MGHDK and CDR2 is SYGVNS. The junction had 7 bases not matched to a gene; V was cut back by 7 bases and J by 4 bases. The CDR3 reads CASTSDRGATEAFF. The CDR3 region has the DNA TGTGCCAGCACTTCGGACAGGGGTGCCACTGAAGCTTTCTTT.

The rearrangement joins TRBV7-9 to TRBJ2-4; 8 bases align to TRBD2. The assigned J gene may be wrong: the sequence end matches TRBJ2-5 better. Germline V lookup: CDR1 SEHNR, CDR2 FQNEAQ (reference sequence). There are 14 residues in the CDR3. The CDR3 DNA is TGTGCCAGCAGCTTGAGCCTAGCGGGAGAGACCCAGTACTTC. Translated: CASSLSLAGETQYF.

Only a few counts were recorded for this clonotype. The V gene is TRBV27, the J gene TRBJ1-2; D perhaps matches TRBD1 (6 bases). The CDR3 is 16 amino acids. Germline CDR1 reads MNHEY; CDR2 reads SMNVEV (reference sequence). Trimming took 5 bases from V and 6 from J, leaving 22 bases between them. The CDR3 spells CASSPPRTQGSNGYTF. As DNA, the CDR3 is TGTGCCAGCAGTCCGCCTCGGACGCAGGGGTCCAATGGCTACACCTTC.

This rearrangement joins TRBV5-1 to TRBJ2-3; D uncertain. V gave up 0 bases and J gave up 2 bases, with 10 bases separating them. The CDR3 consists of 15 residues. CDR1 SGHRS and CDR2 YFSETQ come from the germline V gene. The CDR3 DNA sequence: TGCGCCAGCAGCTTGGACAACTTCCCCACAGATACGCAGTATTTT. This sequence encodes CASSLDNFPTDTQYF. Using reference TRBV5-1 and TRBJ2-3 for the parts outside the CDR3, the full variable domain is KAGVTQTPRYLIKTRGQQVTLSCSPISGHRSVSWYQQTPGQGLQFLFEYFSETQRNKGNFPGRFSGRQFSNSRSEMNVSTLELGDSALYLCASSLDNFPTDTQYFGPGTRLTVL.

This clonotype came up a few times. This rearrangement joins TRBV7-2 to TRBJ1-5; D not resolved. Germline CDR1 and CDR2: SGHTA and FQGNSA. V dropped 4 bases and J dropped 6 bases, with 13 bases sitting between them. The length of the CDR3 is 14 residues. CDR3 DNA: TGTGCCAGCAGCTCCTTGGGAGGAGGTCAGCCCCAGCATTTT. Translation: CASSSLGGGQPQHF.

This clonotype was seen more than once but under ten times. V is TRBV2 and J is TRBJ2-5, with 10 nucleotides matching TRBD2. Germline V gives CDR1 SNHLY, CDR2 FYNNEI. Trimming cost V 0 bases and J 5 bases; bases outside gene matches: 9. The CDR3 runs 17 residues. CDR3: CASSEALLAGEAETQYF. CDR3 in DNA: TGTGCCAGCAGTGAAGCGCTTCTAGCGGGAGAGGCGGAGACCCAGTACTTC.

This clonotype was counted only a few times. The chain combines TRBV7-9 with TRBJ1-2; no clear D. Germline V CDR1 and CDR2: SEHNR, FQNEAQ (reference sequence). This CDR3 is 16 amino acids long. The V gene lost 1 base and the J gene lost 2 bases, with 14 bases spanning the gap. The CDR3: CASSLDGSATNYGYTF. CDR3 nucleotides: TGTGCCAGCAGCTTAGACGGTTCGGCGACCAACTATGGCTACACCTTC. Filled out from reference TRBV7-9 and TRBJ1-2, the complete variable domain reads DTGVSQNPRHKITKRGQNVTFRCDPISEHNRLYWYRQTLGQGPEFLTYFQNEAQLEKSRLLSDRFSAERPKGSFSTLEIQRTEQGDSAMYLCASSLDGSATNYGYTFGSGTRLTVV.

The chain combines TRBV3-1 with TRBJ2-3; no reliable D call. The ends were cut back, 0 bases at V and 2 bases at J, with 6 bases in the middle. In germline, CDR1 is LGHDT, CDR2 YNNKEL (reference sequence). This CDR3 region has 14 residues. The CDR3 coding sequence is TGTGCCAGCAGCCAAGATCCCGCCACAGATACGCAGTATTTT. Protein product: CASSQDPATDTQYF.

The chain joins TRBV5-1 to TRBJ2-5; perhaps TRBD2 as D (6 bases). V gave up 4 bases and J gave up 4 bases, with 17 bases separating them. Germline assignment: CDR1 SGHRS and CDR2 YFSETQ. The CDR3 spans 15 residues. In nucleotides, the CDR3 is TGCGCCAGCAGCCGGCTTGTCCGGGAGCGAGAGACCCAGTACTTC. The encoded protein is CASSRLVRERETQYF.

V usage is TRBV2 and J usage is TRBJ1-6; 10 nucleotides match TRBD1. CDR1 is SNHLY, CDR2 FYNNEI, per germline. J gave up 7 bases and V 6 bases, and 6 bases lay outside the gene matches. The CDR3 is made up of 15 amino acids. For the CDR3, the DNA is TGTGCCAGCAGCCTTATGACAGGGGGCAATTCACCCCTCCACTTT. It specifies CASSLMTGGNSPLHF.

This clonotype has ten or more counts. The V and J genes are TRBV10-3 and TRBJ1-2; weak D call: TRBD1 (6 bases). V lost 0 bases, J lost 5 bases, and 16 bases lay in between. Germline lookup yields CDR1 ENHRY and CDR2 SYGVKD. This CDR3 comprises 16 residues. The CDR3 region has the DNA TGTGCCATCAGTGAGTCCGCCCGGTCTAGGGGGTATGGCTACACCTTC. Translation gives CAISESARSRGYGYTF.

The sample holds a few counts of this clonotype. The chain links TRBV5-1 to TRBJ2-5, with a tentative D call TRBD1 (6 bases). The CDR3 runs 13 residues. Germline CDR1 reads SGHRS; CDR2 reads YFSETQ. Trimming left V 4 bases short and J 11 bases short, with 18 bases between. The CDR3 bases are TGCGCCAGCAGCCTAACACGGGACACTGGGCAGTACTTC. Protein product: CASSLTRDTGQYF. Full variable domain (rest looked up from reference TRBV5-1 and TRBJ2-5): KAGVTQTPRYLIKTRGQQVTLSCSPISGHRSVSWYQQTPGQGLQFLFEYFSETQRNKGNFPGRFSGRQFSNSRSEMNVSTLELGDSALYLCASSLTRDTGQYFGPGTRLLVL.

The V and J genes are TRBV11-2 and TRBJ1-2; no firm D call. Trimming stripped 5 bases from V and 4 bases from J, with 11 bases between. The CDR3 runs to 13 residues. Germline V gene sequence: CDR1 SGHAT, CDR2 FQNNGV. CDR3 nucleotide sequence: TGTGCCAGCAGCGCCGTCATAGTCTATGGCTACACCTTC. Translating it yields CASSAVIVYGYTF.

The rearrangement joins TRBV20-1 to TRBJ2-3; the D gene is possibly TRBD2 (6 bases). Germline-derived CDR1 and CDR2 are DFQATT and SNEGSKA (reference sequence). The CDR3 runs 16 residues. Trimming stripped 0 bases from V and 6 bases from J, with 19 bases between. Here the CDR3 reads CSARDPGGPRGDTQYF. The CDR3 coding sequence is TGCAGTGCTAGAGATCCGGGCGGACCCCGGGGGGATACGCAGTATTTT.

The V call is TRBV7-2, the J call TRBJ2-7; tentatively, D is TRBD1 or TRBD2 (5 bases each). Trimming stripped 5 bases from V and 2 bases from J, with 13 bases between. This CDR3 has 14 residues. The germline CDR1 and CDR2 sequences are SGHTA and FQGNSA. CDR3 in amino acids: CASSEGPKTYEQYF. The CDR3 bases are TGTGCCAGCAGCGAGGGACCAAAAACCTACGAGCAGTACTTC.

The chain joins TRBV7-9 to TRBJ1-1; D may be TRBD1 (5 bases). The germline gives CDR1 SEHNR, CDR2 FQNEAQ (reference sequence). V shed 7 bases and J shed 7 bases, with 10 bases lying between them. The CDR3 runs 11 residues. The CDR3 nucleotides are TGTGCCAGCATTCTGGGGGGTGAAGCTTTCTTT. The encoded protein is CASILGGEAFF.

This chain links TRBV7-2 with TRBJ2-1; D is possibly TRBD2 (5 bases). Trimming removed 1 base from V and 2 bases from J, with 15 bases in between. CDR3 length: 17 amino acids. Per germline, CDR1 SGHTA and CDR2 FQGNSA. CDR3: CASSLVEDHRAYNEQFF. CDR3 bases: TGTGCCAGCAGCTTAGTGGAGGACCACCGGGCCTACAATGAGCAGTTCTTC. Together with reference TRBV7-2 and TRBJ2-1, the CDR3 gives the full variable domain: GAGVSQSPSNKVTEKGKDVELRCDPISGHTALYWYRQSLGQGLEFLIYFQGNSAPDKSGLPSDRFSAERTGGSVSTLTIQRTQQEDSAVYLCASSLVEDHRAYNEQFFGPGTRLTVL.

This chain joins TRBV13 and TRBJ1-1; tentative D call: TRBD1 (6 bases). The CDR3 contains 14 residues. Trimming took 5 bases from V and 4 from J, leaving 14 bases between them. Germline V gives CDR1 PRHDT, CDR2 FYEKMQ (reference sequence). The CDR3, as DNA: TGTGCCAGCAGCCCCACGGGACATGTCACTGAAGCTTTCTTT. It specifies CASSPTGHVTEAFF.

The chain carries TRBV5-1 and TRBJ1-1, with no clear D. V was clipped by 0 bases and J by 5 bases, with 14 bases between them. Germline V gene sequence: CDR1 SGHRS, CDR2 YFSETQ. There are 15 residues in the CDR3. The CDR3 here is CASSLVWGGGTEAFF. Here the CDR3 DNA reads TGCGCCAGCAGCTTGGTGTGGGGAGGTGGGACTGAAGCTTTCTTT.

This clonotype has a handful of counts. The V and J genes are TRBV7-2 and TRBJ2-4; D perhaps matches TRBD1 (5 bases). The CDR3 is 13 amino acids. Deletions cut 3 bases from V and 9 bases from J, with 12 bases between. The germline CDR1 and CDR2 sequences are SGHTA and FQGNSA. CDR3 residues: CASSFPGWSIQYF. For the CDR3, the DNA is TGTGCCAGCAGCTTTCCAGGGTGGAGCATTCAGTACTTC.